The 12 T cell receptor beta chains below were found in one sample sequenced in a study of blood T cell repertoires in COVID-19. Sequencing used immunoSEQ multiplex PCR; TCRdb keeps in-frame clones, though not all of them. The sample consists of approximately 300,000 clones, about 90% of them appearing once. Material for sequencing was peripheral blood. Receptor source: a man aged 18 to 30 with active or convalescent COVID-19.

This chain connects TRBV9 to TRBJ1-2; 10 bases are a match to TRBD1. Germline V gene lookup returns CDR1 SGDLS and CDR2 YYNGEE. The CDR3 spans 15 residues. The V gene end was trimmed by 3 bases and the J gene end by 4 bases; junction bases not matched to a gene: 6. CDR3 nucleotides: TGTGCCAGCAGCGCCAGACAGGGGGCAATCTATGGCTACACCTTC. Its protein is CASSARQGAIYGYTF.

This clone was seen just once. The rearrangement uses TRBV5-4 and TRBJ2-1, with D tentatively TRBD2 (6 bases). The CDR3 runs to 13 residues. V dropped 2 bases and J dropped 5 bases, with 8 bases sitting between them. CDR1 and CDR2 (germline): SGHNT, YYREEE (reference sequence). CDR3 DNA sequence: TGTGCCAGCAGCTTAACTAGCCACAATGAGCAGTTCTTC. It is translated as CASSLTSHNEQFF.

The gene calls are TRBV5-1 and TRBJ2-5, with 7 bases identical to TRBD1. The V gene end was trimmed by 3 bases and the J gene end by 5 bases; junction bases not matched to a gene: 4. The CDR3 extends over 13 amino acids. In germline, CDR1 is SGHRS, CDR2 YFSETQ. CDR3 nucleotide sequence: TGCGCCAGCAGCTCCAGGGGGTTTGAGACCCAGTACTTC. Protein: CASSSRGFETQYF.

The rearrangement links TRBV10-3 to TRBJ2-7, with a weak D call TRBD1 (6 bases). Trimming left V 8 bases short and J 0 bases short, with 8 bases between. Per the germline V gene, CDR1 is ENHRY and CDR2 is SYGVKD. This CDR3 has 12 residues. DNA of the CDR3: TGTGCCATCGCCAGGGGCTCCTACGAGCAGTACTTC. Protein product: CAIARGSYEQYF.

The rearrangement uses TRBV5-6 and TRBJ1-6; tentative D call: TRBD1 (6 bases). The germline gives CDR1 SGHDT, CDR2 YYEEEE. V was trimmed by 5 bases and J by 10 bases, leaving 16 bases between them. The CDR3 is 14 amino acids. CDR3 region: CASRQRGGGSPLHF. The CDR3 DNA reads TGTGCCAGCAGGCAACGTGGGGGGGGCTCACCCCTCCACTTT.

V is TRBV4-1 and J is TRBJ2-7, with 7 bases that match TRBD2. This CDR3 contains 15 residues. CDR1 is MGHRA and CDR2 is YSYEKL in the germline V gene. After removal of 1 base from V and 2 bases from J, the junction contained 5 bases not matched to a gene. DNA for the CDR3: TGCGCCAGCAGCCAAGTCCGGGGGGAGGCCTACGAGCAGTACTTC. Its protein product is CASSQVRGEAYEQYF.

The chain recombines TRBV5-1 with TRBJ1-6, with 8 bases that match TRBD1. This CDR3 has 16 residues. Germline CDR1 is SGHRS and CDR2 is YFSETQ. The V and J ends lost 4 bases and 6 bases, in that order; junction bases with no gene match: 9. The CDR3 loop reads CASSEWTGSLNSPLHF. CDR3 DNA sequence: TGCGCCAGCAGCGAATGGACAGGGTCCCTTAATTCACCCCTCCACTTT. The full variable domain, with the rest looked up from reference TRBV5-1 and TRBJ1-6, is KAGVTQTPRYLIKTRGQQVTLSCSPISGHRSVSWYQQTPGQGLQFLFEYFSETQRNKGNFPGRFSGRQFSNSRSEMNVSTLELGDSALYLCASSEWTGSLNSPLHFGNGTRLTVT.

The rearrangement links TRBV4-2 to TRBJ2-2, with 8 bases identical to TRBD2. The CDR3 totals 16 residues. Trimming took 1 base from V and 7 from J; bases not matched to a gene: 8. Germline loops: CDR1 LGHNA, CDR2 YNFKEQ. The CDR3 here is CASSQVRTGGIGELFF. The CDR3 nucleotides read TGTGCCAGCAGCCAAGTTAGAACGGGAGGGATCGGGGAGCTGTTTTTT.

There are a few counts of this clone. The CDR3 DNA follows: TGCGCCAGCAGCCAACAGACTAATCAGCCCCAGCATTTT. Its protein product is CASSQQTNQPQHF. The genes are TRBV4-1 and TRBJ1-5; D remains ambiguous. Germline assignment: CDR1 MGHRA and CDR2 YSYEKL. Trimming removed 2 bases from V and 4 bases from J, with 6 bases in between. The length of the CDR3 is 13 residues.

Regarding this clone: The same CDR3 arises from other DNA sequences in this sample as well. The chain couples TRBV14 to TRBJ2-5; 7 nucleotides line up with TRBD1. This CDR3 is 15 amino acids long. The V and J ends lost 1 base and 4 bases, in that order; junction bases with no gene match: 6. From germline, CDR1 is SGHDN and CDR2 FVKESK. The CDR3 protein is CASSQVRGRGETQYF. The CDR3 DNA follows: TGTGCCAGCAGCCAAGTAAGGGGGCGAGGAGAGACCCAGTACTTC. Full variable domain (outside the CDR3, taken from reference TRBV14 and TRBJ2-5): EAGVTQFPSHSVIEKGQTVTLRCDPISGHDNLYWYRRVMGKEIKFLLHFVKESKQDESGMPNNRFLAERTGGTYSTLKVQPAELEDSGVYFCASSQVRGRGETQYFGPGTRLLVL.

The V and J genes are TRBV27 and TRBJ2-6; tentative D call: TRBD1 (7 bases). Germline V CDR1 and CDR2: MNHEY, SMNVEV (reference sequence). V was cut by 6 bases and J by 2 bases, with 14 bases left in between. The CDR3 contains 16 residues. Here the CDR3 reads CASRTGGGTGANVLTF. CDR3 nucleotide sequence: TGTGCCAGCAGAACCGGAGGGGGCACTGGGGCCAACGTCCTGACTTTC.

The genes are TRBV24-1 and TRBJ2-1, with 15 bases matching TRBD2. Germline V CDR1 and CDR2: KGHDR, SFDVKD. V shed 7 bases and J 3 bases; nucleotides not matched to a gene: 3. CDR3 length: 16 amino acids. Written as DNA, the CDR3 is TGTGCCACCAGGGGGACTAGCGGGGGGTTCTACAATGAGCAGTTCTTC. This codes for CATRGTSGGFYNEQFF.